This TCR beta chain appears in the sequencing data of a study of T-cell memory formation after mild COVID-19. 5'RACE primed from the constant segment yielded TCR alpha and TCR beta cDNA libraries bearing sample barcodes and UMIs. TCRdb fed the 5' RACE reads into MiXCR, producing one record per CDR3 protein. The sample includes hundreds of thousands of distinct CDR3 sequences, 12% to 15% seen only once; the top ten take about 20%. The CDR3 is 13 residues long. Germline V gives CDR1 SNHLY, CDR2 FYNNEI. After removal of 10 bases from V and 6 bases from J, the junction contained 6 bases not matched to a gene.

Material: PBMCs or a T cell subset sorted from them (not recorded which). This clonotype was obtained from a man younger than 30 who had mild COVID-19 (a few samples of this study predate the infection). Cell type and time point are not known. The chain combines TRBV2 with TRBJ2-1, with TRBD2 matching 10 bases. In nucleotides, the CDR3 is TGTGCCACCAACCTAGCGGGGGTCAATGAGCAGTTCTTC. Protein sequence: CATNLAGVNEQFF.